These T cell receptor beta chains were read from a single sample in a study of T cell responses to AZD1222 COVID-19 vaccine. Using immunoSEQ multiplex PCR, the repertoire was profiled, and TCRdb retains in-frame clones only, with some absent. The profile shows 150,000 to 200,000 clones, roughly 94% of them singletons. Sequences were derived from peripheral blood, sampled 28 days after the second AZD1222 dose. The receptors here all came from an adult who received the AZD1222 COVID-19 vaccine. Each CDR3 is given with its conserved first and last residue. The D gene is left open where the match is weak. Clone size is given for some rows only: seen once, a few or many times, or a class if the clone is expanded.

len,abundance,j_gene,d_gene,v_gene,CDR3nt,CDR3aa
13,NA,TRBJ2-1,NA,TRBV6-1,TGTGCCAGCAGTGAAAGGCAGGGCAATGAGCAGTTCTTC,CASSERQGNEQFF
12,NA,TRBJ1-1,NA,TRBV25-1,TGTGCCAGCAGTGATAGTTTCCTTGAAGCTTTCTTT,CASSDSFLEAFF
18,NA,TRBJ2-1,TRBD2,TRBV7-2,TGTGCCAGCAGCTCCCCCCGGGGATCTAGCGGGAGGGTATATGAGCAGTTCTTC,CASSSPRGSSGRVYEQFF
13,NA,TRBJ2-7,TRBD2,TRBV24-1,TGTGCCACCAGTGATGGACTAGCCTACGAGCAGTACTTC,CATSDGLAYEQYF
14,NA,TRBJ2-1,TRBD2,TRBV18,TGTGCCAGCTCACCACCGCTTAGCGGGAATGAGCAGTTCTTC,CASSPPLSGNEQFF
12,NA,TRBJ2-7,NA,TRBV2,TGTGCCGCAAGGGGGGGGTCCTACGAGCAGTACTTC,CAARGGSYEQYF
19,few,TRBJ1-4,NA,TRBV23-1,TGCGCCAGCAGTCAATCTCTGGAGGCAGGGAGAAGCACTAATGAAAAACTGTTTTTT,CASSQSLEAGRSTNEKLFF
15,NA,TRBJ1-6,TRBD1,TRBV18,TGTGCCAGCTCACCAGACAGGGGTCCCTCTTCACCCCTCCACTTT,CASSPDRGPSSPLHF
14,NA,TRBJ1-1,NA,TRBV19,TGTGCCAGTAGTATAGAAGAGCGTAACACTGAAGCTTTCTTT,CASSIEERNTEAFF
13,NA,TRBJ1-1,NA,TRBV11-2,TGTGCCAGCAGCTTAGGAAGGAACACTGAAGCTTTCTTT,CASSLGRNTEAFF
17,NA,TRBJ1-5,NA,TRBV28,TGTGCCAGCAGTGCCCCCCCGCGGACAGCCCTTAATCAGCCCCAGCATTTT,CASSAPPRTALNQPQHF
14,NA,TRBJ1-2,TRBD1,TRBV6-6,TGTGCCAGCAGTGACAGGGTCTCTAACTATGGCTACACCTTC,CASSDRVSNYGYTF
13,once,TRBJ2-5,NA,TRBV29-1,TGCAGCGGACGACTCGGCAGCCAAGAGACCCAGTACTTC,CSGRLGSQETQYF
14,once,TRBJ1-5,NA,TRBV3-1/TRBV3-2,TGTGCCAGCAGCCCAGCGGTGGGTTATCAGCCCCAGCATTTT,CASSPAVGYQPQHF
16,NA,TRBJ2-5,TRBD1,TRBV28,TGTGCCAGCAGTTTATACGGGACAGGGGGCCGGGAGACCCAGTACTTC,CASSLYGTGGRETQYF
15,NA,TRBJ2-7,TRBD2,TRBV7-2,TGTGCCAGCAGAACCGGGACTAGCGGGAGTAAAGAGCAGTACTTC,CASRTGTSGSKEQYF
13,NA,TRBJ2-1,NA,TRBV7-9,TGTGCCAGCAGCTTAGGGGCGGGGAATGAGCAGTTCTTC,CASSLGAGNEQFF
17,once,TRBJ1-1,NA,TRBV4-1,TGCGCCAGCAGCCAAGTCTATTTCCGGGGACCGAACACTGAAGCTTTCTTT,CASSQVYFRGPNTEAFF
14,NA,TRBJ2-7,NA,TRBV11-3,TGTGCCAGCAGCTTAATGAAGGGGTCGGGCGAGCAGTACTTC,CASSLMKGSGEQYF
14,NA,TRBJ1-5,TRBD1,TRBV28,TGTGCCAGCAGGTCGGGACAGCGCAATCAGCCCCAGCATTTT,CASRSGQRNQPQHF
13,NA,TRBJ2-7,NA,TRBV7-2,TGTGCCAGCAGCTTAGGAGGTGGGGACGAGCAGTACTTC,CASSLGGGDEQYF
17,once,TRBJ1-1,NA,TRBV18,TGTGCCAGCTCACCTCTTGGGGTAGGGTCCATGAACACTGAAGCTTTCTTT,CASSPLGVGSMNTEAFF
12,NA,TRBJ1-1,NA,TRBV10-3,TGTGCCATCAGTGAGTTGGGTGGTGAAGCTTTCTTT,CAISELGGEAFF
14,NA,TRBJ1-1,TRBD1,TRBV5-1,TGCGCCAGCAGCCCGGGACAGGGCGGTACTGAAGCTTTCTTT,CASSPGQGGTEAFF
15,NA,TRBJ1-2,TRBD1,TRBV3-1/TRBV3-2,TGTGCCAGCAGCCCGGACAGGGCAGCTAACTATGGCTACACCTTC,CASSPDRAANYGYTF
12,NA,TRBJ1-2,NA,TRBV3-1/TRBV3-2,TGTGCCAGCAGCCTCGACGGTCTGGGCTACACCTTC,CASSLDGLGYTF
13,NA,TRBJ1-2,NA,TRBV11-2,TGTGCCAGCAGCTTAGGGGGAGGCTATGGCTACACCTTC,CASSLGGGYGYTF
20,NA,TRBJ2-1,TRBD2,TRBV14,TGTGCCAGCAGCCAATCTCCTTTAGCGGGAGGCCGTTTTTCCTACAATGAGCAGTTCTTC,CASSQSPLAGGRFSYNEQFF
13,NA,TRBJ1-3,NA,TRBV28,TGTGCCAGTACAGGGTCCTCTGGAAACACCATATATTTT,CASTGSSGNTIYF
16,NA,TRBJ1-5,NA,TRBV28,TGTGCCAGCAGTTTGGGGGGGAGGGGCCGCAATCAGCCCCAGCATTTT,CASSLGGRGRNQPQHF
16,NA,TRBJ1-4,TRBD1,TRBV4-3,TGCGCCAGCAGCCAAGATGGGCACAGGGGAGATGAAAAACTGTTTTTT,CASSQDGHRGDEKLFF
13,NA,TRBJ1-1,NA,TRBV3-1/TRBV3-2,TGTGCCAGCAGCCGGAGAGAGAGCACTGAAGCTTTCTTT,CASSRRESTEAFF